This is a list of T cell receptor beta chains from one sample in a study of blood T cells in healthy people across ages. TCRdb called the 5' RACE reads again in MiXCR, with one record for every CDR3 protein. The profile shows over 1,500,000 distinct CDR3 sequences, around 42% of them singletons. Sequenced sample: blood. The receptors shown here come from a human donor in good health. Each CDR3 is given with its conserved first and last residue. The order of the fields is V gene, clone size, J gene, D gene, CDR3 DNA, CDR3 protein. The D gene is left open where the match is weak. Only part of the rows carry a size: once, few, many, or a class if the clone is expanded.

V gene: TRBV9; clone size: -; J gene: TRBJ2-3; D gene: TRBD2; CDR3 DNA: TGTGCCAGCAGCAGCGAACTAGCGGGGGGAGCAGATACGCAGTATTTT; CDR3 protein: CASSSELAGGADTQYF
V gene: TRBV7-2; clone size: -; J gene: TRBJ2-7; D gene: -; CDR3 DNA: TGTGCCAGCAGCTTAACACCCCAGGGGTACGAGCAGTACTTC; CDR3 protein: CASSLTPQGYEQYF
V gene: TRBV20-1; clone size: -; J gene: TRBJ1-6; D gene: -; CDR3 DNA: TGCAGTGCGCGAGATGGGGGTGAGGGTTCACCCCTCCACTTT; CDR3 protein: CSARDGGEGSPLHF
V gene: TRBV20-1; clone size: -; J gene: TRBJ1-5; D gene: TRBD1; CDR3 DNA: TGCAGTGCTAGGTGGGACAGGCAAGAGGGTCAGCCCCAGCATTTT; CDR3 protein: CSARWDRQEGQPQHF
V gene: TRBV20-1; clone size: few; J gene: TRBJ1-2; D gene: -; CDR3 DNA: TGCAGTGCTAGTGCCGGTGGGGGTAAGGGGTATGGCTACACCTTC; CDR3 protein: CSASAGGGKGYGYTF
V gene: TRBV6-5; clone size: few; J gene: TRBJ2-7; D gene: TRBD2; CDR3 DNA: TGTACCAGCAGTTACTCGGCTGGCGGGGGGTCGACCTACGAGCAGTACTTC; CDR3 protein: CTSSYSAGGGSTYEQYF
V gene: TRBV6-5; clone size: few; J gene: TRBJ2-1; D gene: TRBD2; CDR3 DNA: TGTGCCAGCAGGGGGCCGGGACTAGCAAACAATGAGCAGTTCTTC; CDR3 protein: CASRGPGLANNEQFF
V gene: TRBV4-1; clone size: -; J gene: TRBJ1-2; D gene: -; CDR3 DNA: TGCGCCAGCAGCTGGGACACAACTAACTATGGCTACACCTTC; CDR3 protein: CASSWDTTNYGYTF
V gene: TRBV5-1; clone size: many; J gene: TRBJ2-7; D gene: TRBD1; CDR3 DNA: TGTGCCAGCAGTGGGGACAGTTCCTACGAGCAGTACTTC; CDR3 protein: CASSGDSSYEQYF
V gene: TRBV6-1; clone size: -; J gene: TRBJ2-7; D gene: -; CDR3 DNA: TGTGCCAGCATTGGAGGGATACGGACACCCATTGCCTACGAGCAGTACTTC; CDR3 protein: CASIGGIRTPIAYEQYF
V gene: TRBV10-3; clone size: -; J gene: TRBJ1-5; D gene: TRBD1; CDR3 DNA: TGTGCCATCAGGGCGACAGGGGGCAGACAGCCCCAGCATTTT; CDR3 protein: CAIRATGGRQPQHF
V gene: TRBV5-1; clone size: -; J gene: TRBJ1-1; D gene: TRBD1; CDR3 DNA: TGCGCCAGCAGCTTGGAGGGACAGCGGAGCACTGAAGCTTTCTTT; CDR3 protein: CASSLEGQRSTEAFF
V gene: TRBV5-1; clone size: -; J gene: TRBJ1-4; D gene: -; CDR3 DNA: TGCGCCAGCAGACCGATAACTAATGAAAAACTGTTTTTT; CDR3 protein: CASRPITNEKLFF
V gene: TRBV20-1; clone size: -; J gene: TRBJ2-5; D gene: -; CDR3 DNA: TGCAGTGCTAGCCTGCAGGGGCAGTACTTC; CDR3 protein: CSASLQGQYF
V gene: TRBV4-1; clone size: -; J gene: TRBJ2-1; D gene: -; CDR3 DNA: TGCGCCAGCAGCCGAGAGCCGACAGTGAATGAGCAGTTCTTC; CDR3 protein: CASSREPTVNEQFF
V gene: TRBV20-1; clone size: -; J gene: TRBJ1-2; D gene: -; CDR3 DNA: TGCAGTGCTAGAGATGTCGGTAGACGGATAACTAACTATGGCTACACCTTC; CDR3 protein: CSARDVGRRITNYGYTF
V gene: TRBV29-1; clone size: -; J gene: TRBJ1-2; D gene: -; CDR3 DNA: TGCAGCGTTGATGGGGACGAGTCGGAAGCTTGGAAACCTGGCTACACCTTC; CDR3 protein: CSVDGDESEAWKPGYTF
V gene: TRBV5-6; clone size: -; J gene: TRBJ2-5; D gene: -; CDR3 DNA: TGTGCCAGCAGCCAGGGACCGGAGCCGGTTTCCGCGGAGACCCAGTACTTC; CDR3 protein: CASSQGPEPVSAETQYF
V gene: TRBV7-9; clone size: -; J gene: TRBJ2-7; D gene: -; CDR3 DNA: TGTGCCAGCAGCTTAGCCGAGGGGCACCACTACGAGCAGTACTTC; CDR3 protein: CASSLAEGHHYEQYF
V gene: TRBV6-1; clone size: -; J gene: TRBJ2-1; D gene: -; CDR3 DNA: TGTGCCAGCAGTGACGGCGGAACTACCTACAATGAGCAGTTCTTC; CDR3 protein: CASSDGGTTYNEQFF
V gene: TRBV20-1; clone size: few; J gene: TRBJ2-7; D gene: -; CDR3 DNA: TGCAGTGCTAGGGCTACTAGTTACAAGCAGTACTTC; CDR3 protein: CSARATSYKQYF
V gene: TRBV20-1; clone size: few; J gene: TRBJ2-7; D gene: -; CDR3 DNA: TGCAGTGCTAGAATAGACCGGACGAACTACGAGCAGTACTTC; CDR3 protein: CSARIDRTNYEQYF
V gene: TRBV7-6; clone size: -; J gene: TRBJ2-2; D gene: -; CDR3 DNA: TGTGCCAGCGAAAAAGCGGGCCCCGGGGAGCTGTTTTTT; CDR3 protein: CASEKAGPGELFF
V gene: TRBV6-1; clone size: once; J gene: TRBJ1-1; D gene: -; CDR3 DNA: TGTGCCAGCAGTTCCCGAGGTTTCCTGAACACTGAAGCTTTCTTT; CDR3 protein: CASSSRGFLNTEAFF
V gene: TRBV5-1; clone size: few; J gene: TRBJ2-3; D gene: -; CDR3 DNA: TGCGCCAGCACCCCGGGTCAGGCACGATCGGATACGCAGTATTTT; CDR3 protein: CASTPGQARSDTQYF
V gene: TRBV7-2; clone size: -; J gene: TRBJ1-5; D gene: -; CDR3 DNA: TGTGCCAGCAGCTCAGTGCGGAGGAATCAGCCCCAGCATTTT; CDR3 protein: CASSSVRRNQPQHF
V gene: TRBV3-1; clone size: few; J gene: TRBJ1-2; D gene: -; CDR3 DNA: TGTGCCAGCAGCCACGACAGAGGAGATACATATGGCTACACCTTC; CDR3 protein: CASSHDRGDTYGYTF